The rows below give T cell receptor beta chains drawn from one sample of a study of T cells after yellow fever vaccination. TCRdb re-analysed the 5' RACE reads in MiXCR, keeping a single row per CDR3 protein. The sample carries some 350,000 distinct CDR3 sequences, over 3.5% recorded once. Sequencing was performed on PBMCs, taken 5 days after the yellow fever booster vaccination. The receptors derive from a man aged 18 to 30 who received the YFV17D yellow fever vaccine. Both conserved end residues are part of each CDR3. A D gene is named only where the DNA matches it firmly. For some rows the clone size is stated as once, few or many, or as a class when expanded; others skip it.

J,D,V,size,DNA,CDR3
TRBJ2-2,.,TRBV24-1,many,TGTGCCACCAGTGACCCGCACAGGGCTGAGACCGGGGAGCTGTTTTTT,CATSDPHRAETGELFF
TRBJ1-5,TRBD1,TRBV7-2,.,TGTGCCAGCAGCGGGGACAGGGCCCAGCCCCAGCATTTT,CASSGDRAQPQHF
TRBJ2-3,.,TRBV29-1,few,TGCAGCGTCGGACAGTCTAGCACAGATACGCAGTATTTT,CSVGQSSTDTQYF
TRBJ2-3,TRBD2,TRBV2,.,TGTGCCAGCAGTGGCGGGACTAGAGATACGCAGTATTTT,CASSGGTRDTQYF
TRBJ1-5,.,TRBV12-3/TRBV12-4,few,TGTGCCAGCCGAGGTTATAGCAATCAGCCCCAGCATTTT,CASRGYSNQPQHF
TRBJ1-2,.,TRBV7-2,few,TGTGCCAGCAGCCACTACAGGAGCACCTATGGCTACACCTTC,CASSHYRSTYGYTF
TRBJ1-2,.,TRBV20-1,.,TGCAGTGCTGCGGACCGGCTCTTTGGCTACACCTTC,CSAADRLFGYTF
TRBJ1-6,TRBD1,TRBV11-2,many,TGTGCCAGCAGCTTAGATACAGGGGGCAATTCACCCCTCCACTTT,CASSLDTGGNSPLHF
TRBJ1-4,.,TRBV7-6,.,TGTGCCAGCAGCTTAGAGGGGACGGGCGAGGAAAAACTGTTTTTT,CASSLEGTGEEKLFF
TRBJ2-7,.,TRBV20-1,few,TGCAGTGCTAGTCGAGCAGCACCCTACGAGCAGTACTTC,CSASRAAPYEQYF
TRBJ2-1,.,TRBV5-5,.,TGTGCCAGCAGCCCTACCTACAGGAGCTCCTACAATGAGCAGTTCTTC,CASSPTYRSSYNEQFF
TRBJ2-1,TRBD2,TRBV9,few,TGTGCCAGCAGCGTAACTAGCGGGGGCAATGAGCAGTTCTTC,CASSVTSGGNEQFF
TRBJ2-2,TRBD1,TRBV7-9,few,TGTGCCAGCAGCCTAAGCGAGGGACAGGTGAACACCGGGGAGCTGTTTTTT,CASSLSEGQVNTGELFF
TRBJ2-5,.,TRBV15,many,TGTGCCACCAGCAGGCAGCGACAGTTACAAGAGACCCAGTACTTC,CATSRQRQLQETQYF
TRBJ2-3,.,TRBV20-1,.,TGCAGTGCCACCGCGGTGGGCACAGATACGCAGTATTTT,CSATAVGTDTQYF
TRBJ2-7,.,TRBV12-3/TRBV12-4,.,TGTGCCAGCAGTTTAGACCAAGGGCAGTACTTC,CASSLDQGQYF
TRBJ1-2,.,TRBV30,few,TGTGCCTGGACCCGGGACATCGGGGGCTACACCTTC,CAWTRDIGGYTF
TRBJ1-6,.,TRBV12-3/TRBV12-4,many,TGTGCCAGCAGTTTAAATTCACCCCTCCACTTT,CASSLNSPLHF
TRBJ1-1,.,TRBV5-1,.,TGCGCCAGCAGCTTGGAGTCTGGGCACACTGAAGCTTTCTTT,CASSLESGHTEAFF
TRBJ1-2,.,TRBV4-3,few,TGCGCCAGCAGCCAAGTGAGCATGGAGGACGCGGGGCCCTATGGCTACACCTTC,CASSQVSMEDAGPYGYTF
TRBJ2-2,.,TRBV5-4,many,TGTGCCAGCAGCTTGGATGGGGGTATGACCGGGGAGCTGTTTTTT,CASSLDGGMTGELFF
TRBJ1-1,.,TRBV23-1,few,TGCGCCAGCAGTCGGAGAGCGAACACTGAAGCTTTCTTT,CASSRRANTEAFF
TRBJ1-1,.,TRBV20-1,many,TGCAGTGCTAGACAGGGAAACGGGCGCGCCCTTGAAGCTTTCTTT,CSARQGNGRALEAFF
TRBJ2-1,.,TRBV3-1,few,TGTGCCAGCAGCCAACCAAACTACAATGAGCAGTTCTTC,CASSQPNYNEQFF
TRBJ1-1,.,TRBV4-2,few,TGTGCCAGCAGCCAGGACCGATTGAACACTGAAGCTTTCTTT,CASSQDRLNTEAFF
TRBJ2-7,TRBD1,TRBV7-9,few,TGTGCCAGCAGTCGTACCGACAGGGGGCCTACCTCCTACGAGCAGTACTTC,CASSRTDRGPTSYEQYF
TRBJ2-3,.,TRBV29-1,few,TGCAGCTCCCAATACCTGAGCGGGAGCACAGATACGCAGTATTTT,CSSQYLSGSTDTQYF
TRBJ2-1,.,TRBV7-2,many,TGTGCCAGCAGCTTAAATGTCCAAGGCGGTGAGCAGTTCTTC,CASSLNVQGGEQFF
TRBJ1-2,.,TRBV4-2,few,TGTGCCAGCAGCCAAGGCAGACCTCCTAACTATGGCTACACCTTC,CASSQGRPPNYGYTF
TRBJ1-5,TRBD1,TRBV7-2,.,TGTGCCAGCAGCCCCGACTACAGGGGCGGTCAGCCCCAGCATTTT,CASSPDYRGGQPQHF
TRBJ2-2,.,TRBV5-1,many,TGCGCCAGCAGTACCACCTCGTCCACCGGGGAGCTGTTTTTT,CASSTTSSTGELFF
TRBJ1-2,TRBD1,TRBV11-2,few,TGTGCCAGCAGCTACTCAGGGGGAGCTAACTATGGCTACACCTTC,CASSYSGGANYGYTF
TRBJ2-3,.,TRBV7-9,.,TGTGCCAGCAGCCAGGTCGTCACAGATACGCAGTATTTT,CASSQVVTDTQYF
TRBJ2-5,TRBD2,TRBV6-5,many,TGTGCCAGCAGTTACTCGAGACGGGGGGGCCAAGAGACCCAGTACTTC,CASSYSRRGGQETQYF
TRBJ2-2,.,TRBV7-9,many,TGTGCCAGCAGCTTTCAGGGATCGAACACCGGGGAGCTGTTTTTT,CASSFQGSNTGELFF
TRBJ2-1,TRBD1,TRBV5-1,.,TGCGCCAGCAGCTCCGGACAGGAGGTGGATGAGCAGTTCTTC,CASSSGQEVDEQFF
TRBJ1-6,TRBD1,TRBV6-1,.,TGTGCCAGCAGTGGGTTCGGGACAGGGGATTCACCCCTCCACTTT,CASSGFGTGDSPLHF
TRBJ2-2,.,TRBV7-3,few,TGTGCCAGCAGCTTAATGGGCGACGCGAACACCGGGGAGCTGTTTTTT,CASSLMGDANTGELFF
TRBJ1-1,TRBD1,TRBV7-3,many,TGTGCCAGCAGCTTAGGGACAGAGAACACTGAAGCTTTCTTT,CASSLGTENTEAFF
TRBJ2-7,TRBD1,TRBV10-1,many,TGCGCCAGCAGTGGTGCAGGGGGCGAGCAGTACTTC,CASSGAGGEQYF
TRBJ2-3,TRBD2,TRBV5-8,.,TGTGCCAGCTGCTTAGCGGGGGCGAGCACAGATACGCAGTATTTT,CASCLAGASTDTQYF
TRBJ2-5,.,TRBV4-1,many,TGCGCCAGCAGCCAAGATCAGAGGGTGGAGACCCAGTACTTC,CASSQDQRVETQYF
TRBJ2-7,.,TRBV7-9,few,TGTGCCAGCAGCGGCGGGCCTAACGAGCAGTACTTC,CASSGGPNEQYF
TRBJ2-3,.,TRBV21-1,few,TGTGCCAGCAGGGGGACTGTCAGGGCTCAGGGCGATACGCAGTATTTT,CASRGTVRAQGDTQYF
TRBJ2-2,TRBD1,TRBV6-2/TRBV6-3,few,TGTGCCAGCAGTTACACGGGACAGGGGAGCACCGGGGAGCTGTTTTTT,CASSYTGQGSTGELFF
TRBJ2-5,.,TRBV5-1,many,TGCGCCAGCAGCTTGGAGGGTCACTATGGGGAGACCCAGTACTTC,CASSLEGHYGETQYF
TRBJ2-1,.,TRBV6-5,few,TGTGCCAGCAGTTACTCCCCAGCCGCCGGGCAGTTCTTC,CASSYSPAAGQFF
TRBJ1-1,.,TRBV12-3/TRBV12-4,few,TGTGCCAGCAGCCCCCGGGGGACGGGGAACACTGAAGCTTTCTTT,CASSPRGTGNTEAFF
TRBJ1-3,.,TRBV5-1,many,TGCGCCAGCAGCTTGGGGTACAGAGCCTCTGGAAACACCATATATTTT,CASSLGYRASGNTIYF
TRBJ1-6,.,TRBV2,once,TGTGCCAGCAGGATGACGTGGAATTCACCCCTCCACTTT,CASRMTWNSPLHF
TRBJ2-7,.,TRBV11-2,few,TGTGCCAGCAGCTTTTCGGATGGGGGTGAGCAGTACTTC,CASSFSDGGEQYF
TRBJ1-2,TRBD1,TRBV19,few,TGTGCCAGTACAAGGACAGGGGGACGTGGCTACACCTTC,CASTRTGGRGYTF
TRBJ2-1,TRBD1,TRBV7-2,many,TGTGCCAGCAGCCCGATGGGACAGGGGGTGCATGAGCAGTTCTTC,CASSPMGQGVHEQFF